The clone carrying this TCR beta chain was counted once. The CDR3 is 16 amino acids. Germline trimming cut 8 bases from V and 0 bases from J; bases unmatched to any gene: 7. Germline assignment: CDR1 LNHNV and CDR2 YYDKDF (reference sequence). The data are from a study of blood T cell repertoires in COVID-19. Study context: Donors in the United States, Italy and Spain gave samples during acute or convalescent COVID-19. T cells, B-cell-depleted T cells, or PBMCs provided the cDNA or gDNA that served as material.

In the authors' methods: Quantification of nucleated cells was approximated via reference gene primer amplification. TCRdb keeps only in-frame clones here, not all; method: immunoSEQ multiplex PCR. V and J calls and clone size come straight from that table; D and trimming were deduced from the DNA. This sample carries about 100,000 clones, over 90% of them seen once, and the ten largest clones take under 2%. This receptor was taken from a man in his fifties or sixties with acute or convalescent COVID-19. This chain connects TRBV15 to TRBJ2-6; TRBD2 aligns across 7 bases. Specimen: peripheral blood. The CDR3 sequence is CATSTSVNSGANVLTF. The CDR3 region has the DNA TGTGCCACCTCTACTAGCGTCAACTCTGGGGCCAACGTCCTGACTTTC.